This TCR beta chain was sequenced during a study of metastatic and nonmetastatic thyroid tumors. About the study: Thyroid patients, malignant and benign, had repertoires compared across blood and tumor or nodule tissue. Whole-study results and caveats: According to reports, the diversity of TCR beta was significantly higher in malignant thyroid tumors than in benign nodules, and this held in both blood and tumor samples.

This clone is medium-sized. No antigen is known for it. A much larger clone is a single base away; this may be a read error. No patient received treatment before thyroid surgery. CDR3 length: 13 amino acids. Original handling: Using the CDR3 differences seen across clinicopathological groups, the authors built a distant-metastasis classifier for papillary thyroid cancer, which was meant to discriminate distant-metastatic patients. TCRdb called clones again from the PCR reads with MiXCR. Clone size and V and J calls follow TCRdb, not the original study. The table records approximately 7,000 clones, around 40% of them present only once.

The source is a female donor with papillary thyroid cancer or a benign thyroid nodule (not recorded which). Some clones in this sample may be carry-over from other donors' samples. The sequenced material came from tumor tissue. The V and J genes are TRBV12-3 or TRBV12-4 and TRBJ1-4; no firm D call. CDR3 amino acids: CVSRGQRNGKLFF. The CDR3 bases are TGTGTCAGCAGAGGTCAAAGGAACGGAAAACTGTTTTTT.